The rows below give T cell receptor beta chains drawn from one sample of a study of cytomegalovirus exposure and HLA in healthy donors. The repertoire was sequenced with immunoSEQ multiplex PCR; TCRdb's copy has only in-frame clones and lacks some. This repertoire comprises fewer than 150,000 clones; its ten largest clones make up roughly 2%. Sequenced sample: PBMCs. The receptors stem from a woman aged 60-75 years in good health and CMV-seronegative. Each CDR3 is given with its conserved first and last residue. D genes are given only for firm matches.

v_call	d_call	j_call	cdr3_nt	cdr3_aa
TRBV27	TRBD1	TRBJ1-2	TGTGCCAGCAGTTTAATGTCAACTTGGGACAGATATGGCTACACCTTC	CASSLMSTWDRYGYTF
TRBV28	TRBD1	TRBJ2-3	TGTGCCAGCAGCGAGGGACAGGGGGCCTCCCATACGCAGTATTTT	CASSEGQGASHTQYF
TRBV19	-	TRBJ1-2	TGTGCCAGTAGTATAGGGACAGACGTCTATGGCTACACCTTC	CASSIGTDVYGYTF
TRBV27	-	TRBJ1-5	TGTGCCAGCCAAAGGCTCAGGGGCGTGAGCAATCAGCCCCAGCATTTT	CASQRLRGVSNQPQHF
TRBV14	TRBD1	TRBJ1-2	TGTGCCAGCAGCCAGGACCAACAGGGGAACTATGGCTACACCTTC	CASSQDQQGNYGYTF
TRBV5-1	TRBD1	TRBJ2-7	TGCGCCAGCAGCTTGGGGACAGGTCTCTCCTACGAGCAGTACTTC	CASSLGTGLSYEQYF
TRBV9	-	TRBJ1-6	TGTGCCAGCAGCGTAGATGGGGGGGCGAATTCACCCCTCCACTTT	CASSVDGGANSPLHF
TRBV6-1	TRBD1	TRBJ1-1	TGTGCCAGCAGTGAACGAGGCGCCGGGACAGGGGTGAACACTGAAGCTTTCTTT	CASSERGAGTGVNTEAFF
TRBV28	-	TRBJ2-7	TGTGCCAGCAGTTTACCCCAGGGAAACTACGAGCAGTACTTC	CASSLPQGNYEQYF
TRBV19	TRBD2	TRBJ2-1	TGTGCCAGCACGGGACTAGCGATAAGAGGGGCCTACAATGAGCAGTTCTTC	CASTGLAIRGAYNEQFF
TRBV11-2	TRBD2	TRBJ2-7	TGTGCCAGCAGCTTAGGCCCGACTAGCGGGGGAAACTACGAGCAGTACTTC	CASSLGPTSGGNYEQYF
TRBV30	TRBD1	TRBJ2-7	TGTGCCTGGACCTGGAGCAGGGGGTGGACCTACGAGCAGTACTTC	CAWTWSRGWTYEQYF
TRBV29-1	TRBD2	TRBJ2-3	TGCAGCGTTGAAGGTGCGGGGGGTTCGACAGATACGCAGTATTTT	CSVEGAGGSTDTQYF
TRBV7-7	-	TRBJ2-1	TGTGCTACGACAAGGGGTAATGAGCAGTTCTTC	CATTRGNEQFF
TRBV19	-	TRBJ1-3	TGTGCCAGTAGTGTGGCCTCTGGAAACACCATATATTTT	CASSVASGNTIYF
TRBV5-1	TRBD2	TRBJ2-5	TGCGCCAGCAGCTTGGGACTAGCGGGGGGTACCGGGGAGACCCAGTACTTC	CASSLGLAGGTGETQYF
TRBV7-8	-	TRBJ1-5	TGTGCCAGCAGCCCTAACAGGGTCGTGGGCAATCAGCCCCAGCATTTT	CASSPNRVVGNQPQHF
TRBV9	-	TRBJ2-2	TGTGCCAGCAGCGTAGACCCAGGTGGAGGGTTATACACCGGGGAGCTGTTTTTT	CASSVDPGGGLYTGELFF
TRBV12-2	-	TRBJ2-7	TGTGCAAGTCGCCTAACTAGCGGGGGGGACCCCTACGAGCAGTACTTC	CASRLTSGGDPYEQYF
TRBV28	TRBD1	TRBJ1-5	TGTGCCAGCAGTCCCACAGGGGGAGGGAATCAGCCCCAGCATTTT	CASSPTGGGNQPQHF
TRBV21-1	-	TRBJ2-2	TGTGCCAGCAGCAAGGGGCTAAACAACACCGGGGAGCTGTTTTTT	CASSKGLNNTGELFF
TRBV28	-	TRBJ2-7	TGTGCCAGCACGGGGGGCACCTACGAGCAGTACTTC	CASTGGTYEQYF
TRBV5-4	TRBD1	TRBJ2-3	TGTGCCAGCAGCGTACAACAGGGGGGCACAGATACGCAGTATTTT	CASSVQQGGTDTQYF
TRBV28	-	TRBJ1-4	TGTGCCAGCCAAACAGGCACTAATGAAAAACTGTTTTTT	CASQTGTNEKLFF
TRBV28	TRBD1	TRBJ2-7	TGTGCCAGCGAAACAGGGGCATCATCCTACGAGCAGTACTTC	CASETGASSYEQYF
TRBV7-9	-	TRBJ2-1	TGTGCCAGCAGCTTAGGGTACGGGGGAGTTGGGCACAATGAGCAGTTCTTC	CASSLGYGGVGHNEQFF
TRBV19	TRBD2	TRBJ2-7	TGTGCCAGTAGCCGCGCGGGGGGGGACGAGCAGTACTTC	CASSRAGGDEQYF
TRBV6-5	TRBD1	TRBJ1-2	TGTGCCAGCAGTTACTCCAGGAGACAGGGGTACTATGGCTACACCTTC	CASSYSRRQGYYGYTF
TRBV5-1	TRBD2	TRBJ2-7	TGCGCCAGCAGTGCGGGGGGGGCAGAAGACGAGCAGTACTTC	CASSAGGAEDEQYF
TRBV27	TRBD1	TRBJ1-3	TGTGCCAGCAGCCGCACAGGGGACTCTGGAAACACCATATATTTT	CASSRTGDSGNTIYF
TRBV15	TRBD2	TRBJ2-1	TGTGCCACCAGCCCACGACTAGCGGGCGACGTAAGTGAGCAGTTCTTC	CATSPRLAGDVSEQFF
TRBV5-1	TRBD1	TRBJ1-4	TGCGCCAGCAGCTCCTACGGACAGGGCGAGAGTGAAAAACTGTTTTTT	CASSSYGQGESEKLFF
TRBV2	TRBD2	TRBJ2-7	TGTGCCAGCAGCAAGATCGCCCCGGGACTAGCAGACTTCGCGACCTACGAGCAGTACTTC	CASSKIAPGLADFATYEQYF
TRBV4-1	TRBD2	TRBJ2-2	TGCGCCAGCAGCCCTGGGACTAGCGGGAGGACGAGGACCGGGGAGCTGTTTTTT	CASSPGTSGRTRTGELFF
TRBV27	TRBD1	TRBJ1-2	TGTGCCAGCAGTTTCAAGGAGGGGGCGCGGTGCACCTTC	CASSFKEGARCTF
TRBV10-1	TRBD1	TRBJ2-1	TGCGCCAGCAGCCCGAGGACAGGGGAGCAGTTCTTC	CASSPRTGEQFF
TRBV5-1	TRBD1	TRBJ1-2	TGCGCCAGCACAAGGACAGGGGAGAACTATGGCTACACCTTC	CASTRTGENYGYTF
TRBV4-2	-	TRBJ1-1	TGTGCCAGCAGCCAAGATAGCAGGGTCACTGAAGCTTTCTTT	CASSQDSRVTEAFF
TRBV5-1	-	TRBJ1-3	TGCGCCAGCACTGGCGGCATCTCTGGAAACACCATATATTTT	CASTGGISGNTIYF
TRBV28	TRBD2	TRBJ2-3	TGTGCCAGCAGCCTAGCGGGAGTCCCAGATACGCAGTATTTT	CASSLAGVPDTQYF
TRBV5-1	-	TRBJ1-1	TGCGCCAGCAGCTTGCGGGGGAACACTGAAGCTTTCTTT	CASSLRGNTEAFF
TRBV6-1	TRBD2	TRBJ2-3	TGTGCCAGCACAACTAGCGGGAGCACAGATACGCAGTATTTT	CASTTSGSTDTQYF
TRBV6-6	-	TRBJ2-5	TGTGCCAGCAGTGACACGTACCAAGAGACCCAGTACTTC	CASSDTYQETQYF
TRBV10-3	TRBD2	TRBJ2-7	TGTGCCATCAGTACGAGCGGGGGGCCTGGCTACGAGCAGTACTTC	CAISTSGGPGYEQYF
TRBV12-5	-	TRBJ2-3	TGTGCTAGTGGTTTGGTAGGGGGGACAGACACGCAGTATTTT	CASGLVGGTDTQYF
TRBV29-1	-	TRBJ1-2	TGCAGCGTTGCTATGGGGGGGAATTCCTATGGCTACACCTTC	CSVAMGGNSYGYTF
TRBV6-1	-	TRBJ2-7	TGTGCCAGCAGTGAATCAGCGTACGAGCAGTACTTC	CASSESAYEQYF
TRBV29-1	-	TRBJ2-7	TGCAGCTTTAATAACCCCTACGAGCAGTACTTC	CSFNNPYEQYF
TRBV5-1	-	TRBJ2-2	TGCGCCAGCAGCCCCGCCCGGACTACGAACACCGGGGAGCTGTTTTTT	CASSPARTTNTGELFF
TRBV28	TRBD1	TRBJ2-2	TGTGCCAGCAGTTTCGGGACAGGGCGCACTTTGAGGAACACCGGGGAGCTGTTTTTT	CASSFGTGRTLRNTGELFF